The 14 T cell receptor beta chains reported below all come from one sample, sequenced in a study of blood T cell repertoires in COVID-19. Generated by immunoSEQ multiplex PCR, the TCRdb table keeps only in-frame clones and is missing some. The repertoire holds 50,000 to 55,000 clones, about nine tenths seen once, with approximately 2.6% in the top ten. Specimen: peripheral blood. The receptors come from a man older than 75 with acute or convalescent COVID-19.

This clone occurred a few times. The J gene is TRBJ1-1, the V gene TRBV11-2, with 9 bases aligning to TRBD1. V trimming: 5 bases; J trimming: 4 bases; junction bases outside the gene matches: 5. CDR1 and CDR2 (germline): SGHAT, FQNNGV. The CDR3 consists of 14 residues. CDR3 sequence: CASSPGQGSTEAFF. CDR3 sequence (DNA): TGTGCCAGCAGCCCGGGACAGGGAAGCACTGAAGCTTTCTTT.

This chain uses TRBV7-6 with TRBJ2-3, with D possibly being TRBD1 (5 bases). V was trimmed by 5 bases and J by 1 base, leaving 13 bases between them. The CDR3 is 15 residues long. Germline V lookup: CDR1 SGHVS, CDR2 FNYEAQ. This chain's CDR3 is CASSRIGARTDTQYF. DNA for the CDR3: TGTGCCAGCAGCCGGATAGGGGCCCGCACAGATACGCAGTATTTT.

The V gene is TRBV9, the J gene TRBJ2-7; 8 nucleotides align to TRBD2. In germline, CDR1 is SGDLS, CDR2 YYNGEE. The trim removed 4 bases at V and 9 bases at J, leaving 9 bases unmatched. This CDR3 is 13 amino acids long. The chain's CDR3 is CASSPGGVWGQYF. CDR3 bases: TGTGCCAGCAGCCCGGGGGGGGTCTGGGGGCAGTACTTC.

CDR3 coding DNA: TGTGCCAGCACGGGGGAGCACAGCACGTCCTATGGCTACACCTTC. This codes for CASTGEHSTSYGYTF. The chain carries TRBV28 and TRBJ1-2; tentative D call: TRBD1 (5 bases). The CDR3 is 15 amino acids. Germline V CDR1 and CDR2: MDHEN, SYDVKM. Trimming stripped 7 bases from V and 4 bases from J, with 19 bases between.

CDR3 sequence reads: CASSLHGQETQYF. CDR3 nucleotide sequence: TGTGCCAGCAGTTTACACGGCCAAGAGACCCAGTACTTC. The rearrangement joins TRBV12-3 or TRBV12-4 to TRBJ2-5; no clear D. The CDR3 spans 13 residues. V lost 2 bases to trimming and J lost 1 base, with 5 bases between them.

The chain has TRBV7-3 and TRBJ2-2; D unresolved. The germline V gene has CDR1 SGHTA and CDR2 FQGTGA. There are 14 residues in the CDR3. V was shortened by 2 bases and J by 10 bases, with 14 bases between the two germline ends. The CDR3 here is CASSLGSTPPELFF. The CDR3 DNA follows: TGTGCCAGCAGCTTAGGCAGTACACCCCCGGAGCTGTTTTTT.

This clone was found a few times. The V and J genes are TRBV30 and TRBJ1-2, with a tentative D call TRBD1 (6 bases). V shed 3 bases and J shed 2 bases, with 10 bases lying between them. This CDR3 spans 13 amino acids. In germline, CDR1 is GTSNPN, CDR2 SVGIG (reference sequence). The CDR3 DNA is TGTGCCTGGAGGGGGGGGGCGAACTATGGCTACACCTTC. Protein product: CAWRGGANYGYTF.

The J gene is TRBJ2-1, the V gene TRBV3-1 (or the pseudogene TRBV3-2), with 10 bases aligning to TRBD2. Per germline, CDR1 LGHDT and CDR2 YNNKEL (reference sequence). V lost 2 bases and J lost 12; bases outside the gene matches: 7. This CDR3 is built from 14 residues. The CDR3, as DNA: TGTGCCAGCAGCCAAAGCGGGGGGGGGCACGTGCAGTTCTTC. Translation: CASSQSGGGHVQFF.

This clone was found a few times. This sequence joins TRBV6-5 and TRBJ2-5, with 8 bases matching TRBD1. J gave up 4 bases and V 7 bases, and 8 bases lay outside the gene matches. This CDR3 spans 14 amino acids. Germline CDR1 reads MNHEY; CDR2 reads SVGAGI. CDR3 in DNA: TGTGCCAGCACCATGGACAGGGCGAGAGAGACCCAGTACTTC. It yields the protein CASTMDRARETQYF.

This chain's CDR3 is CAISSGTSSLNEQFF. The CDR3 DNA sequence: TGTGCCATCAGCTCCGGGACTAGTTCCCTCAATGAGCAGTTCTTC. The chain recombines TRBV10-3 with TRBJ2-1; 8 bases are shared with TRBD2. Germline assignment: CDR1 ENHRY and CDR2 SYGVKD. CDR3 length: 15 residues. The V gene end was trimmed by 6 bases and the J gene end by 6 bases; junction bases not matched to a gene: 10.

The chain has TRBV5-1 and TRBJ1-1; 9 bases agree with TRBD1. Germline values: CDR1 SGHRS, CDR2 YFSETQ. The length of the CDR3 is 18 residues. The trim removed 0 bases at V and 3 bases at J, leaving 12 bases unmatched. CDR3 sequence: CASSLVGTGQGGDTEAFF. The CDR3 DNA reads TGCGCCAGCAGCTTGGTTGGGACGGGACAGGGCGGGGACACTGAAGCTTTCTTT.

V and J are TRBV2 and TRBJ1-6; D call uncertain. V lost 0 bases, J lost 8 bases, and 14 bases lay in between. The CDR3 spans 16 residues. The V gene's germline CDR1 is SNHLY and CDR2 FYNNEI. This CDR3 is CASSEALGPRYSPLHF. In DNA form, the CDR3 reads TGTGCCAGCAGTGAAGCGCTTGGCCCCCGATATTCACCCCTCCACTTT. Full variable domain (missing parts from reference TRBV2 and TRBJ1-6): EPEVTQTPSHQVTQMGQEVILRCVPISNHLYFYWYRQILGQKVEFLVSFYNNEISEKSEIFDDQFSVERPDGSNFTLKIRSTKLEDSAMYFCASSEALGPRYSPLHFGNGTRLTVT.

The CDR3 nucleotides read TGTGCCAGCAGTTCCCAGCGGGGGGGCTGGGAGACCCAGTACTTC. Its protein product is CASSSQRGGWETQYF. The V and J genes are TRBV7-2 and TRBJ2-5, with 10 positions matching TRBD2. Germline CDR1 SGHTA, CDR2 FQGNSA. The CDR3 runs 15 residues. The V segment lost 6 bases and the J segment 5 bases; nucleotides outside the gene matches: 9.

The chain couples TRBV27 to TRBJ1-3; weak D call: TRBD1 (5 bases). This CDR3 contains 15 residues. The germline V and J ends were trimmed by 5 bases and 0 bases, with 11 bases remaining between them. Looked up from germline, CDR1 is MNHEY and CDR2 is SMNVEV (reference sequence). CDR3 nucleotides: TGTGCCAGCAGTACCGGCGGGACCTCTGGAAACACCATATATTTT. Protein: CASSTGGTSGNTIYF.